The 14 T cell receptor beta chains below were found in one sample sequenced in a study of blood T cell repertoires in COVID-19. Using immunoSEQ multiplex PCR, the repertoire was profiled, and TCRdb retains in-frame clones only, with some absent. Found here are about 300,000 clones, more than 70% of them singletons; the top ten hold around 1.5%. Material for sequencing was peripheral blood. These receptors all stem from a woman aged 45 to 65 with acute or convalescent COVID-19.

This clone turned up a few times. V is TRBV30 and J is TRBJ2-7, with 11 nucleotides matching TRBD1. V lost 3 bases and J lost 2; bases outside the gene matches: 3. The CDR3 has 14 amino acids. Per germline, CDR1 GTSNPN and CDR2 SVGIG (reference sequence). The CDR3 loop is CAWSVGQGAYEQYF. CDR3 nucleotide sequence: TGTGCCTGGAGCGTGGGACAGGGGGCCTACGAGCAGTACTTC.

V is TRBV10-3 and J is TRBJ1-1, with D possibly TRBD1 on 5 matching bases. The germline V and J ends were trimmed by 8 bases and 5 bases, with 24 bases remaining between them. Looked up from germline, CDR1 is ENHRY and CDR2 is SYGVKD. This CDR3 has 16 amino acids. The CDR3 reads CAIGVTPDQGVTEAFF. In DNA form, the CDR3 reads TGTGCCATCGGGGTGACTCCCGATCAGGGTGTAACTGAAGCTTTCTTT.

The chain couples TRBV7-9 to TRBJ1-1; D is unclear. CDR3 length: 13 residues. Looked up from germline, CDR1 is SEHNR and CDR2 is FQNEAQ (reference sequence). Trimming stripped 5 bases from V and 0 bases from J, with 7 bases between. CDR3: CASSIILNTEAFF. Here the CDR3 DNA reads TGTGCCAGCAGCATTATCCTGAACACTGAAGCTTTCTTT.

This chain links TRBV4-2 with TRBJ1-1, with 8 bases aligning to TRBD1. Unmatched junction bases numbered 7, after V lost 3 bases and J lost 4 bases. Germline-derived CDR1 and CDR2 are LGHNA and YNFKEQ. This CDR3 spans 15 amino acids. The CDR3 nucleotides are TGTGCCAGCAGCCATTCAGCAGGGGGCCGCACTGAAGCTTTCTTT. Translated: CASSHSAGGRTEAFF.

The rearrangement links TRBV6-2 or TRBV6-3 to TRBJ2-7; TRBD1 matches 8 bases. The CDR3 has 16 residues. Germline-derived CDR1 and CDR2 are MNHEY and SVGEGT. J lost 3 bases, V lost 2 bases, and 9 bases had no gene match. CDR3 protein: CASSYRGQGTIYEQYF. CDR3 DNA: TGTGCCAGCAGTTACCGCGGACAGGGTACTATCTACGAGCAGTACTTC.

The chain combines TRBV23-1 with TRBJ2-7; TRBD1 matches 11 bases. TRBV23-1 is an ORF; its function is uncertain. Trimming at V came to 3 bases and at J to 5 bases, leaving 9 bases not matched to a gene. The CDR3 has 16 residues. The CDR3 here is CASSHIGQGAGDEQYF. The CDR3 coding sequence is TGCGCCAGCAGTCATATCGGACAGGGGGCAGGGGACGAGCAGTACTTC.

The chain is built from TRBV5-6 and TRBJ2-2, with 7 bases fitting TRBD1. Germline lookup yields CDR1 SGHDT and CDR2 YYEEEE. The CDR3 is 16 amino acids. The ends lost 1 base at V and 7 bases at J; junction bases unmatched: 10. The CDR3 DNA reads TGTGCCAGCAGCTTGTGGCAGGGGGTGTACAGCGGGGAGCTGTTTTTT. Translated, it gives CASSLWQGVYSGELFF.

On this clone itself: This CDR3 is also generated by other DNA sequences in the sample. This chain joins TRBV9 and TRBJ2-7, with 11 bases lining up with TRBD2. V trimming: 0 bases; J trimming: 3 bases; junction bases outside the gene matches: 2. The CDR3 consists of 15 residues. CDR1 is SGDLS, CDR2 YYNGEE, per germline. For the CDR3, the DNA is TGTGCCAGCAGCGTAGGAGGGACTAGCGGCTACGAGCAGTACTTC. This gives the protein CASSVGGTSGYEQYF.

This chain uses TRBV4-2 with TRBJ1-2; 7 bases match TRBD1. With V trimmed by 0 bases and J by 6 bases, 7 bases remained unmatched. The CDR3 is made up of 15 amino acids. Per the germline V gene, CDR1 is LGHNA and CDR2 is YNFKEQ. The CDR3 DNA reads as TGTGCCAGCAGCCAAGATGCGGACAGGACAGATGGCTACACCTTC. Protein sequence: CASSQDADRTDGYTF.

The CDR3 coding sequence is TGCAGTGCTAGTCGGCTAGCGGGAGGTCCACTTTCCCGGACAGATACGCAGTATTTT. This translates into CSASRLAGGPLSRTDTQYF. The V call is TRBV20-1, the J call TRBJ2-3; 11 bases agree with TRBD2. J gave up 3 bases and V 3 bases, and 17 bases lay outside the gene matches. The length of the CDR3 is 19 residues. In germline, CDR1 is DFQATT, CDR2 SNEGSKA (reference sequence).

This chain links TRBV4-1 with TRBJ1-1, with D perhaps matching TRBD1 (5 bases). This CDR3 region has 16 residues. Germline V gene sequence: CDR1 MGHRA, CDR2 YSYEKL. Trimming stripped 0 bases from V and 3 bases from J, with 14 bases between. The CDR3 reads CASSQDGVQGYTEAFF. The CDR3 DNA reads as TGCGCCAGCAGCCAAGATGGGGTCCAGGGCTACACTGAAGCTTTCTTT.

The chain links TRBV5-4 to TRBJ1-2, with D unclear. The V gene's germline CDR1 is SGHNT and CDR2 YYREEE (reference sequence). The CDR3 length is 12 residues. V was clipped by 3 bases and J by 7 bases, with 10 bases between them. The CDR3 protein is CASSSRESGYTF. DNA for the CDR3: TGTGCCAGCAGCTCAAGGGAGAGTGGCTACACCTTC.

This chain uses TRBV27 with TRBJ1-2; 7 bases map to TRBD1. The V and J ends lost 7 bases and 2 bases, in that order; junction bases with no gene match: 4. The CDR3 runs to 13 residues. Germline CDR1 is MNHEY and CDR2 is SMNVEV (reference sequence). Written as DNA, the CDR3 is TGTGCCAGCAAGTCGACAGGGAACTATGGCTACACCTTC. Its protein product is CASKSTGNYGYTF.

The gene calls are TRBV24-1 and TRBJ2-1, with D possibly matching TRBD1 (5 bases). Germline V lookup: CDR1 KGHDR, CDR2 SFDVKD. V was cut by 3 bases and J by 10 bases, with 12 bases left in between. CDR3 size: 13 residues. The DNA of the CDR3 is TGTGCCACCAGTGATGGGGCCCGAGCGGAGCAGTTCTTC. Its protein is CATSDGARAEQFF.